This T cell receptor beta chain was recovered during a study of regulatory T cells. CD4+ cells were sorted into CD25-high CD127-low regulatory cells and CD25-low CD127-high conventional cells. Amplification used 52 TRBV primers and 13 TRBJ primers. Method: immunoSEQ multiplex PCR; TCRdb's copy keeps in-frame clones and lacks some. This sample has tens of thousands of clones; approximately 90% occur once, and the top ten carry about 2.5%. Study-wide results and caveats: Hydrophobic residues at CDR3 positions 6 and 7 were enriched in conventional CD4+ T cells of CD3G-deficient patients.

Germline lookup yields CDR1 SGHRS and CDR2 YFSETQ. Trimming removed 5 bases from V and 5 bases from J; junction bases left unmatched: 4. This CDR3 has 12 amino acids. Comments on this clone: Its specificity is not known.

Sequenced: conventional CD4+ T cells sorted from blood. The genes are TRBV5-1 and TRBJ2-7; 7 positions match TRBD1. The sequence came from a young adult with CD3G deficiency. CDR3 coding DNA: TGCGCCAGCAGTGACAGGGCCGACGAGCAGTACTTC. Translating it yields CASSDRADEQYF. The full variable domain, rest sourced from reference TRBV5-1 and TRBJ2-7, is KAGVTQTPRYLIKTRGQQVTLSCSPISGHRSVSWYQQTPGQGLQFLFEYFSETQRNKGNFPGRFSGRQFSNSRSEMNVSTLELGDSALYLCASSDRADEQYFGPGTRLTVT.